This T cell receptor beta chain emerged from a study of early stage breast cancer tumors. Libraries were prepared by immunoSEQ multiplex PCR; TCRdb keeps only in-frame clonotypes and omits some of them. The sample holds 45,000 to 65,000 clones; 78% are singletons and the top ten take roughly 3%. This sequence was found in a person aged 40-50 years with breast cancer. The sequencing sample was made of blood.

Here the CDR3 DNA reads TGCGCCAGCAGGGGGGTAGACTCAGCTGAGTCGGATGAGCAGTTCTTC. It encodes CASRGVDSAESDEQFF. V usage is TRBV5-1 and J usage is TRBJ2-1; D is possibly TRBD1 or TRBD2 (5 bases each). Trimming cost V 5 bases and J 8 bases, with 23 bases left between them. The CDR3 covers 16 residues. Germline CDR1 is SGHRS and CDR2 is YFSETQ.